The 32 T cell receptor beta chains presented below share a single source sample, sequenced in a study of T cells in Graves' hyperthyroidism and ophthalmopathy. The TCR beta CDR3 regions underwent amplification using RNA transcripts as the source. TCR CDR3 regions were first amplified by RT-PCR with HTBI primers. From the multiplex PCR reads, TCRdb called clonotypes with MiXCR, one entry per CDR3 protein. There are approximately 600,000 distinct CDR3 sequences in the sample; about 15% occur only once, and roughly 5.5% lies in the top ten. Sequenced: blood. The receptors were gathered from a woman under 40 with Graves' hyperthyroidism that later progressed to Graves' ophthalmopathy.

J is TRBJ1-2 and V is TRBV18; weak D call: TRBD1 (5 bases). V lost 5 bases and J 2 bases, leaving 9 bases between the germline ends. The CDR3 covers 13 residues. Germline V lookup: CDR1 KGHSH, CDR2 LQKENI. DNA of the CDR3: TGTGCCAGCTCAGACAGCGAGAACTATGGCTACACCTTC. This sequence encodes CASSDSENYGYTF.

This clonotype was recorded at least ten times. This rearrangement joins TRBV7-9 to TRBJ2-3, with TRBD2 matching over 15 bases. The length of the CDR3 is 19 residues. Germline V gene data show CDR1 as SEHNR and CDR2 as FQNEAQ (reference sequence). V shed 1 base and J 0 bases; nucleotides not matched to a gene: 5. CDR3 loop: CASSLGGLAGGPSTDTQYF. DNA for the CDR3: TGTGCCAGCAGCTTAGGCGGACTAGCGGGAGGGCCAAGCACAGATACGCAGTATTTT.

This sequence joins TRBV14 and TRBJ2-3; tentative D call: TRBD2 (6 bases). Trimming stripped 3 bases from V and 1 base from J, with 14 bases between. This CDR3 comprises 16 residues. Germline CDR1 is SGHDN and CDR2 is FVKESK. The CDR3 here is CASSHLGGWGTDTQYF. The CDR3 nucleotides are TGTGCCAGCAGCCACCTGGGGGGATGGGGCACAGATACGCAGTATTTT.

The gene calls are TRBV19 and TRBJ2-6; 7 bases are shared with TRBD2. The germline gives CDR1 LNHDA, CDR2 SQIVND (reference sequence). Trimming took 3 bases from V and 3 from J; bases not matched to a gene: 5. The CDR3 is made up of 16 amino acids. CDR3 nucleotides: TGTGCCAGTAGTATTTTGGGGGGGAGTGGGGCCAACGTCCTGACTTTC. This encodes CASSILGGSGANVLTF.

In its sample, this clonotype was seen a few times. The CDR3 coding sequence is TGCAGCGTTGAAGGGCAGGGGGCAGGACAGCCCCAGCATTTT. Its translation is CSVEGQGAGQPQHF. The chain is built from TRBV29-1 and TRBJ1-5; TRBD1 matches at 8 bases. Germline assignment: CDR1 SQVTM and CDR2 ANQGSEA. The CDR3 consists of 14 residues. Trimming cost V 1 base and J 7 bases; bases outside gene matches: 6.

The chain recombines TRBV4-1 with TRBJ1-1, with 8 positions matching TRBD1. This CDR3 contains 15 residues. V dropped 4 bases and J dropped 0; count of bases not matched to a gene: 4. Germline lookup yields CDR1 MGHRA and CDR2 YSYEKL. Written as DNA, the CDR3 is TGCGCCAGCAGCCTAATGGGACAGGTGAACACTGAAGCTTTCTTT. It is translated as CASSLMGQVNTEAFF.

This clonotype was seen a handful of times. A much more abundant neighbour one base away suggests this may be a read error. This sequence joins TRBV12-3 or TRBV12-4 and TRBJ2-1, with TRBD1 identical over 7 bases. The CDR3 runs 13 residues. Germline trimming cut 2 bases from V and 12 bases from J; bases unmatched to any gene: 7. The CDR3 loop is CASSLQGVDGQFF. For the CDR3, the DNA is TGTGCCAGCAGTTTACAGGGGGTCGATGGGCAGTTCTTC.

J is TRBJ1-2 and V is TRBV28; possible D gene TRBD1, 5 bases. CDR3 length: 12 amino acids. V was cut by 10 bases and J by 7 bases, with 16 bases left in between. Germline lookup yields CDR1 MDHEN and CDR2 SYDVKM. CDR3 coding DNA: TGTGCCACCCTGTCGTGGGGCAGTGGCTACACCTTC. It specifies CATLSWGSGYTF.

This clonotype was seen many times. The chain employs TRBV11-2 and TRBJ1-1; D is unresolved. CDR1 SGHAT and CDR2 FQNNGV come from the germline V gene. V was clipped by 4 bases and J by 4 bases, with 13 bases between them. There are 14 residues in the CDR3. The CDR3 DNA sequence: TGTGCCAGCAGCTCCCCCAGATTGGGCACTGAAGCTTTCTTT. Its protein is CASSSPRLGTEAFF. Full variable domain (missing parts from reference TRBV11-2 and TRBJ1-1): EAGVAQSPRYKIIEKRQSVAFWCNPISGHATLYWYQQILGQGPKLLIQFQNNGVVDDSQLPKDRFSAERLKGVDSTLKIQPAKLEDSAVYLCASSSPRLGTEAFFGQGTRLTVV.

This clonotype was detected only once. A much larger clone lies one base from this, so it may be a read error. This sequence joins TRBV3-1 and TRBJ1-2, with a possible D match to TRBD1 (5 bases). CDR1 LGHDT and CDR2 YNNKEL come from the germline V gene (reference sequence). Deletions cut 2 bases from V and 8 bases from J, with 18 bases between. CDR3 length: 15 residues. Written as DNA, the CDR3 is TGTGCCAGCAGCCAAACGGCAGGGCCTCGGTTGGGCTACACCTTC. Translation gives CASSQTAGPRLGYTF. Looking up the rest from reference TRBV3-1 and TRBJ1-2 gives the full variable domain: DTAVSQTPKYLVTQMGNDKSIKCEQNLGHDTMYWYKQDSKKFLKIMFSYNNKELIINETVPNRFSPKSPDKAHLNLHINSLELGDSAVYFCASSQTAGPRLGYTFGSGTRLTVV.

This clonotype came up many times. The chain uses TRBV29-1 and TRBJ1-2; D unclear. The CDR3 totals 13 residues. Germline CDR1 and CDR2: SQVTM and ANQGSEA. V was shortened by 5 bases and J by 5 bases, with 15 bases between the two germline ends. This chain's CDR3 is CSVRQTSPYGYTF. Written as DNA, the CDR3 is TGCAGCGTTAGACAAACGTCTCCATATGGCTACACCTTC.

This clonotype was picked up one time. One end of the junction does not line up with germline, which may come from a read error. The CDR3 sequence: CASSQGLLGYSEQFF. For the CDR3, the DNA is TGTGCCAGCAGCCAGGGACTCCTCGGTTACAGTGAGCAGTTCTTC. This chain links TRBV9 with TRBJ2-1; D is possibly TRBD2 (6 bases). The CDR3 length is 15 residues. CDR1 SGDLS and CDR2 YYNGEE come from the germline V gene.

The CDR3 bases are TGTGCCAGTACCCGGGATACCTCTGGAAACACCATATATTTT. Residues: CASTRDTSGNTIYF. This chain connects TRBV19 to TRBJ1-3; unclear D gene. In germline, CDR1 is LNHDA, CDR2 SQIVND (reference sequence). The CDR3 is 14 amino acids. The V and J ends lost 7 bases and 0 bases respectively, with 10 bases between them.

This clonotype was counted ten times or more. The chain employs TRBV12-5 and TRBJ2-5, with 12 nucleotides matching TRBD1. V lost 6 bases, J lost 5 bases, and 10 bases stayed unmatched. Germline V gives CDR1 LGHNT, CDR2 FRNRAP. CDR3 length: 16 residues. The DNA for the CDR3 is TGTGCTAGTGGAACTATCTTGGGACAGGGGGCGGAGACCCAGTACTTC. It encodes CASGTILGQGAETQYF.

This clonotype was detected ten times or more. CDR3 bases: TGTGCCAGCAGTGAATTTGTCGAGGAGACCCAGTACTTC. Amino acids: CASSEFVEETQYF. This rearrangement joins TRBV6-1 to TRBJ2-5; D is ambiguous. V lost 2 bases to trimming and J lost 5 bases, with 9 bases between them. CDR3 size: 13 residues. Looked up from germline, CDR1 is MNHNS and CDR2 is SASEGT.

This clonotype has a handful of counts. The chain employs TRBV7-9 and TRBJ1-1; D may be TRBD1 (5 bases). Germline assignment: CDR1 SEHNR and CDR2 FQNEAQ (reference sequence). Trimming cost V 5 bases and J 8 bases, with 21 bases left between them. CDR3 size: 15 residues. This CDR3 reads CASSPLARGTWEAFF. CDR3 nucleotides: TGTGCCAGCAGCCCGTTAGCTCGGGGCACTTGGGAAGCTTTCTTT.

V is TRBV19 and J is TRBJ1-2, with D perhaps matching TRBD1 (6 bases). Germline lookup yields CDR1 LNHDA and CDR2 SQIVND (reference sequence). V dropped 5 bases and J dropped 0 bases, with 16 bases sitting between them. This CDR3 contains 16 residues. This chain's CDR3 is CASSPWGRGTNYGYTF. CDR3 DNA: TGTGCCAGTAGTCCCTGGGGGCGGGGGACTAACTATGGCTACACCTTC.

This clonotype has ten or more counts. This sequence joins TRBV18 and TRBJ1-1; 8 bases line up with TRBD1. V gave up 5 bases and J gave up 5 bases; unmatched junction bases: 10. CDR3 size: 15 residues. Germline lookup yields CDR1 KGHSH and CDR2 LQKENI. CDR3 sequence reads: CASSTSGGSATEAFF. As DNA, the CDR3 is TGTGCCAGCTCAACATCAGGGGGCTCGGCAACTGAAGCTTTCTTT.

This clonotype was seen at least ten times. The chain joins TRBV7-9 to TRBJ2-5; D gene ambiguous. This CDR3 contains 14 residues. Per germline, CDR1 SEHNR and CDR2 FQNEAQ (reference sequence). Trimming took 5 bases from V and 8 from J, leaving 18 bases between them. The DNA of the CDR3 is TGTGCCAGCAGCGGTACGGGTAGCATCTCAACCCAGTACTTC. Protein: CASSGTGSISTQYF.

The chain has TRBV6-2 or TRBV6-3 and TRBJ2-1; D might be TRBD2 (5 bases). Between the trimmed V and J ends, which lost 5 bases and 7 bases, there was a span of 9 bases. The germline V gene encodes CDR1 MNHEY and CDR2 SVGEGT. This CDR3 spans 12 amino acids. The CDR3 DNA is TGTGCCAGCAGTGTTAGAGGGAATGAGCAGTTCTTC. Translating gives CASSVRGNEQFF.

This clonotype was counted only a few times. The chain combines TRBV28 with TRBJ2-6, with D uncertain. V was cut by 3 bases and J by 0 bases, with 12 bases left in between. The CDR3 is made up of 17 amino acids. Germline V gives CDR1 MDHEN, CDR2 SYDVKM. CDR3 sequence: CASSFPGAYSGANVLTF. CDR3 DNA sequence: TGTGCCAGCAGTTTCCCGGGCGCTTACTCTGGGGCCAACGTCCTGACTTTC.

This clonotype was observed at least ten times. The chain's CDR3 is CSATLIATNEKLFF. The DNA of the CDR3 is TGCAGTGCTACCCTTATTGCAACTAATGAAAAACTGTTTTTT. The chain employs TRBV20-1 and TRBJ1-4; D not resolved. The CDR3 totals 14 residues. CDR1 is DFQATT, CDR2 SNEGSKA, per germline (reference sequence). The germline V and J ends were trimmed by 4 bases and 0 bases, with 9 bases remaining between them.

This clonotype came up many times. This chain links TRBV28 with TRBJ1-4; D remains ambiguous. This CDR3 comprises 12 residues. CDR1 and CDR2 (germline): MDHEN, SYDVKM. V was shortened by 4 bases and J by 6 bases, with 6 bases between the two germline ends. CDR3 protein: CASSSIHEKLFF. The CDR3, as DNA: TGTGCCAGCAGTTCGATTCATGAAAAACTGTTTTTT.

This clonotype has at least ten counts. The V and J genes are TRBV20-1 and TRBJ2-3; TRBD1 matches 12 bases. This CDR3 is 14 amino acids long. Germline V gene data show CDR1 as DFQATT and CDR2 as SNEGSKA (reference sequence). V lost 3 bases, J lost 6 bases, and 4 bases stayed unmatched. CDR3 sequence (DNA): TGCAGTGCTAGTTGGGACAGGGGGCGCGATACGCAGTATTTT. Translated: CSASWDRGRDTQYF.

This clonotype turned up a few times. The V and J genes are TRBV19 and TRBJ2-1; the match to TRBD2 covers 9 bases. Trimming at V came to 4 bases and at J to 7 bases, leaving 2 bases not matched to a gene. Germline V CDR1 and CDR2: LNHDA, SQIVND (reference sequence). The CDR3 length is 13 residues. In DNA form, the CDR3 reads TGTGCCAGTAGTACGCTAGCGGGAAATGAGCAGTTCTTC. Translation: CASSTLAGNEQFF.

Remarks on this clonotype: Given a much more abundant clone one base away, this may be a read error. Given the absence of the conserved phenylalanine or tryptophan at the CDR3 end, a read error is likely. This chain joins TRBV28 and TRBJ2-7, with D unclear. The V gene lost 5 bases and the J gene lost 1 base, with 9 bases spanning the gap. This CDR3 is 13 amino acids long. Per the germline V gene, CDR1 is MDHEN and CDR2 is SYDVKM. CDR3 DNA: TGTGCCAGCAGTCCGCCCGTATCCTACGAGCAGTACTCC. Its translation: CASSPPVSYEQYS.

This clonotype was detected a few times. The chain couples TRBV13 to TRBJ2-6; tentative D call: TRBD2 (7 bases). Trimming pared 2 bases from V and 0 bases from J, leaving 14 bases between. The CDR3 extends over 18 amino acids. The germline V gene encodes CDR1 PRHDT and CDR2 FYEKMQ (reference sequence). The CDR3 sequence: CASSLKGGRGSGANVLTF. CDR3 DNA sequence: TGTGCCAGCAGCTTAAAAGGGGGGAGGGGCTCTGGGGCCAACGTCCTGACTTTC.

Here the CDR3 reads CATLTSGGGYTF. The CDR3 DNA reads TGTGCCACTCTAACCTCAGGGGGCGGCTACACCTTC. This chain uses TRBV27 with TRBJ1-2, with 8 bases matching TRBD1. The CDR3 extends over 12 amino acids. V shed 10 bases, J shed 8 bases, and the junction held 9 bases outside the gene matches. CDR1 MNHEY and CDR2 SMNVEV come from the germline V gene (reference sequence).

The sample holds a few counts of this clonotype. This chain links TRBV9 with TRBJ2-1; 11 bases fit TRBD2. The CDR3 is 19 residues long. Germline V gene sequence: CDR1 SGDLS, CDR2 YYNGEE. V shed 4 bases and J 8 bases; nucleotides not matched to a gene: 20. CDR3 DNA sequence: TGTGCCAGCAGCACAAAATTCGGACTAACTAGCGGGAGTTTAGATGAGCAGTTCTTC. It encodes CASSTKFGLTSGSLDEQFF.

This clonotype showed up many times. The rearrangement uses TRBV2 and TRBJ2-7, with D perhaps matching TRBD1 or TRBD2 (5 bases each). Germline V gives CDR1 SNHLY, CDR2 FYNNEI. The CDR3 extends over 15 amino acids. V lost 3 bases and J lost 7, with 19 bases in between. This CDR3 is CASSDLGVGLSEQYF. Here the CDR3 DNA reads TGTGCCAGCAGTGACCTGGGGGTAGGATTGAGTGAGCAGTACTTC. The complete variable domain, with remaining parts taken from reference TRBV2 and TRBJ2-7, reads EPEVTQTPSHQVTQMGQEVILRCVPISNHLYFYWYRQILGQKVEFLVSFYNNEISEKSEIFDDQFSVERPDGSNFTLKIRSTKLEDSAMYFCASSDLGVGLSEQYFGPGTRLTVT.

The chain has TRBV6-1 and TRBJ1-6, with TRBD1 identical over 7 bases. After removal of 0 bases from V and 5 bases from J, the junction contained 1 base not matched to a gene. The CDR3 runs to 15 residues. The germline gives CDR1 MNHNS, CDR2 SASEGT. The CDR3 sequence is CASSEAGGDNSPLHF. CDR3 sequence (DNA): TGTGCCAGCAGTGAAGCAGGGGGCGATAATTCACCCCTCCACTTT.

This clonotype was seen many times. V is TRBV19 and J is TRBJ2-1; TRBD2 matches at 9 bases. The CDR3 is made up of 13 amino acids. Germline V gene lookup returns CDR1 LNHDA and CDR2 SQIVND (reference sequence). The junction had 8 bases not matched to a gene; V was cut back by 10 bases and J by 7 bases. This CDR3 is CATIAGERNEQFF. The CDR3 bases are TGTGCCACCATAGCGGGAGAAAGGAATGAGCAGTTCTTC.